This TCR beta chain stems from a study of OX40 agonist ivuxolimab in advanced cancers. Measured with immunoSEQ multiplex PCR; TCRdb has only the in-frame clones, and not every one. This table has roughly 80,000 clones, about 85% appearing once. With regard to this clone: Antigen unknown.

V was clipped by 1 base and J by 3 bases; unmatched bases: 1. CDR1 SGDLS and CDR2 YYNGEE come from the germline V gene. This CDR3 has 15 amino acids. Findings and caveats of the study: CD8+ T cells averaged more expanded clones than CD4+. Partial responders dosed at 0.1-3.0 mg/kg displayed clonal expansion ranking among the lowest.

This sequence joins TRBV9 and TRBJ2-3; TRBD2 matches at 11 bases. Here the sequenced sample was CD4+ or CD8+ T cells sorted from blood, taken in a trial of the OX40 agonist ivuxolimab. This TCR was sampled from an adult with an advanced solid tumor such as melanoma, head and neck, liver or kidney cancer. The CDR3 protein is CASSVTSGSTDTQYF. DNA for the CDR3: TGTGCCAGCAGCGTAACTAGCGGGAGTACAGATACGCAGTATTTT.